The table lists the clone carrying this TCR beta chain with many counts. The record originates from a study of T cells after yellow fever vaccination. MiXCR was run by TCRdb on the 5' RACE reads, yielding one entry per CDR3 protein. The table lists 200,000 to 300,000 distinct CDR3 sequences, approximately 3.5% of them singletons. This CDR3 is built from 15 residues. Trimming took 3 bases from V and 6 from J; bases not matched to a gene: 9. Germline lookup yields CDR1 KGHSH and CDR2 LQKENI. The TCR comes from a man aged 18 to 30 who received the YFV17D yellow fever vaccine. Sequenced here: PBMCs, sampled 15 days after the yellow fever booster vaccination. The J gene is TRBJ2-7, the V gene TRBV18, with 9 positions matching TRBD1. The CDR3 loop is CASSPGTGLNSEQYF. CDR3 sequence (DNA): TGTGCCAGCTCACCCGGGACAGGGCTCAACTCCGAGCAGTACTTC.